The 28 T cell receptor beta chains given below trace back to one sample, sequenced in a study of blood T cells in healthy people across ages. Then a second PCR, running about 6 to 12 cycles, was carried out with a sample-barcoded 5' primer and a J-beta primer mix. One entry per CDR3 protein results from TCRdb running MiXCR on the 5' RACE reads. The sample yields about 1.7 million distinct CDR3 sequences, approximately 30% seen once. Specimen: blood. The source is a woman aged 25-40 years in good health.

The chain combines TRBV5-1 with TRBJ2-2; 10 bases match TRBD2. The CDR3 covers 17 residues. The germline gives CDR1 SGHRS, CDR2 YFSETQ. V shed 1 base, J shed 2 bases, and the junction held 5 bases outside the gene matches. DNA of the CDR3: TGCGCCAGCAGCTTGCTCCTAGCGGGGGATAACACCGGGGAGCTGTTTTTT. It encodes CASSLLLAGDNTGELFF.

This clonotype was counted a few times. This rearrangement joins TRBV7-2 to TRBJ1-2, with D tentatively TRBD1 (6 bases). From germline, CDR1 is SGHTA and CDR2 FQGNSA. Between the trimmed V and J ends, which lost 1 base and 4 bases, there was a span of 10 bases. CDR3 size: 14 residues. CDR3 amino acids: CASSLEKGVYGYTF. The CDR3 coding sequence is TGTGCCAGCAGCTTAGAGAAGGGGGTCTATGGCTACACCTTC.

The chain links TRBV7-3 to TRBJ2-3; 11 bases are shared with TRBD2. Germline V CDR1 and CDR2: SGHTA, FQGTGA. The CDR3 is made up of 17 amino acids. V trimming: 2 bases; J trimming: 5 bases; junction bases outside the gene matches: 9. This CDR3 reads CASSLLPSGGTVDTQYF. The CDR3 DNA reads TGTGCCAGCAGCTTACTTCCTAGCGGGGGGACTGTAGATACGCAGTATTTT.

This clonotype was seen only a few times. The V and J genes are TRBV5-1 and TRBJ1-1; maybe TRBD1 (5 bases). There are 15 residues in the CDR3. Trimming left V 4 bases short and J 4 bases short, with 17 bases between. Germline V gene lookup returns CDR1 SGHRS and CDR2 YFSETQ. Written as DNA, the CDR3 is TGCGCCAGCAGCCCGGAAGGGGCGGACGGCACTGAAGCTTTCTTT. This gives the protein CASSPEGADGTEAFF.

There are a few counts of this clonotype. This may be a read error: a much more frequent sequence differs by one nucleotide. The chain joins TRBV10-3 to TRBJ2-1; TRBD1 matches at 12 bases. TRBJ2-7 matches the DNA end more closely, so the J call is doubtful. Germline CDR1 and CDR2: ENHRY and SYGVKD. The CDR3 has 16 amino acids. The DNA for the CDR3 is TGTGCCATCAGTGACCCGGGACAGGGGGCCTACAATGAGCAGTACTTC. As protein: CAISDPGQGAYNEQYF.

A few counts support this clonotype. This could be a read error, since a much larger clone is one nucleotide away. The V gene is TRBV10-3, the J gene TRBJ2-6; 7 nucleotides line up with TRBD2. J gave up 2 bases and V 6 bases, and 1 base lay outside the gene matches. The CDR3 loop spans 14 amino acids. The germline V gene has CDR1 ENHRY and CDR2 SYGVKD. The CDR3 loop reads CAIRGGTGANVLTF. In DNA, the CDR3 is TGTGCCATCAGGGGGGGGACTGGGGCCAACGTCCTGACTTTC.

The chain has TRBV28 and TRBJ2-3; a weak D match, TRBD1 (6 bases). V dropped 3 bases and J dropped 6 bases, with 13 bases sitting between them. Germline CDR1 is MDHEN and CDR2 is SYDVKM. CDR3 length equals 14 residues. The CDR3 loop reads CASSLSGVWDTQYF. In DNA, the CDR3 is TGTGCCAGCAGTTTGTCAGGGGTGTGGGATACGCAGTATTTT.

This clonotype was seen a handful of times. The V call is TRBV11-2, the J call TRBJ1-4; 7 bases are a match to TRBD1. There are 15 residues in the CDR3. Germline trimming cut 5 bases from V and 7 bases from J; bases unmatched to any gene: 10. Germline assignment: CDR1 SGHAT and CDR2 FQNNGV. The CDR3 bases are TGTGCCAGCAGCATCCTGACAGGGTTGGGTGAAAAACTGTTTTTT. Its protein is CASSILTGLGEKLFF.

V usage is TRBV7-3 and J usage is TRBJ2-3; possible D gene TRBD1, 6 bases. The V gene's germline CDR1 is SGHTA and CDR2 FQGTGA. The CDR3 spans 16 residues. V dropped 4 bases and J dropped 1 base, with 15 bases sitting between them. DNA for the CDR3: TGTGCCAGCAGCTCTAAACAGGGATCGGGCACAGATACGCAGTATTTT. Residues: CASSSKQGSGTDTQYF.

This clonotype was picked up a small number of times. This chain links TRBV2 with TRBJ1-5; D uncertain. The CDR3 loop spans 15 amino acids. CDR1 and CDR2 (germline): SNHLY, FYNNEI. The V end lost 4 bases, the J end lost 4 bases, and 14 bases lay between the germline ends. CDR3 bases: TGTGCCAGCAGTGGTTCCGTTGGGGAAAATCAGCCCCAGCATTTT. Its protein is CASSGSVGENQPQHF.

This clonotype appeared a few times. The chain uses TRBV7-2 and TRBJ2-1, with 10 bases lining up with TRBD1. The CDR3 runs 14 residues. V lost 6 bases, J lost 8 bases, and 7 bases stayed unmatched. The germline V gene has CDR1 SGHTA and CDR2 FQGNSA. The CDR3 here is CASSRTGGLYEQFF. The CDR3 DNA follows: TGTGCCAGCAGTCGGACAGGGGGGCTTTATGAGCAGTTCTTC.

This clonotype has only a few counts. This rearrangement joins TRBV7-9 to TRBJ1-2; 7 positions match TRBD1. This CDR3 region has 13 residues. J gave up 9 bases and V 3 bases, and 7 bases lay outside the gene matches. Germline CDR1 reads SEHNR; CDR2 reads FQNEAQ (reference sequence). CDR3 in amino acids: CASSFVGQESYTF. CDR3 in DNA: TGTGCCAGCAGCTTCGTCGGACAGGAGAGCTACACCTTC. The variable domain in full, with the rest retrieved from reference TRBV7-9 and TRBJ1-2, is DTGVSQNPRHKITKRGQNVTFRCDPISEHNRLYWYRQTLGQGPEFLTYFQNEAQLEKSRLLSDRFSAERPKGSFSTLEIQRTEQGDSAMYLCASSFVGQESYTFGSGTRLTVV.

This clonotype occurred a few times. This rearrangement joins TRBV7-2 to TRBJ2-5; a weak D match, TRBD2 (5 bases). The CDR3 totals 17 residues. Trimming shortened V by 5 bases and J by 1 base, and 20 bases separated the two germline ends. From germline, CDR1 is SGHTA and CDR2 FQGNSA. CDR3 loop: CASSPALRRATQETQYF. In DNA form, the CDR3 reads TGTGCCAGCAGCCCCGCCCTTAGGCGGGCCACCCAAGAGACCCAGTACTTC.

The CDR3 bases are TGTGCCAGCAGTTTAGTGTCAGGGCCTGCTGAGCAGTTCTTC. It encodes CASSLVSGPAEQFF. This sequence joins TRBV12-3 or TRBV12-4 and TRBJ2-1, with D maybe TRBD1 (5 bases). This CDR3 has 14 residues. V was cut by 1 base and J by 9 bases, with 13 bases left in between.

This clonotype appeared a single time. This chain joins TRBV20-1 and TRBJ1-1; maybe TRBD1 (6 bases). The CDR3 covers 15 residues. V was cut by 0 bases and J by 3 bases, with 14 bases left in between. Germline CDR1 DFQATT, CDR2 SNEGSKA (reference sequence). The CDR3 sequence is CSARDYGGPDTEAFF. DNA of the CDR3: TGCAGTGCTAGAGATTACGGGGGGCCGGACACTGAAGCTTTCTTT.

The chain joins TRBV11-2 to TRBJ2-5, with TRBD2 as a possible D gene (7 bases). The end of the DNA fits TRBJ2-1 better, so the J call may be wrong. This CDR3 spans 15 amino acids. Germline V lookup: CDR1 SGHAT, CDR2 FQNNGV. The DNA for the CDR3 is TGTGCCAGCAGCTTAGATGGCGGGGGCCAAGAGACCCAGTTCTTC. Protein: CASSLDGGGQETQFF.

This clonotype was counted only a few times. This chain connects TRBV29-1 to TRBJ2-5; D gene uncertain. Germline V lookup: CDR1 SQVTM, CDR2 ANQGSEA. This CDR3 is built from 13 residues. Trimming cost V 4 bases and J 2 bases, with 11 bases left between them. Here the CDR3 reads CSVGPILQETQYF. CDR3 in DNA: TGCAGCGTTGGCCCTATATTACAAGAGACCCAGTACTTC.

The rearrangement joins TRBV7-6 to TRBJ1-4; no reliable D call. Trimming pared 1 base from V and 0 bases from J, leaving 9 bases between. Germline-derived CDR1 and CDR2 are SGHVS and FNYEAQ. CDR3 length: 16 residues. This chain's CDR3 is CASSLERIATNEKLFF. The CDR3 region has the DNA TGTGCCAGCAGCTTAGAGAGGATTGCAACTAATGAAAAACTGTTTTTT.

This clonotype was picked up a small number of times. The CDR3 sequence: CASSPWGGGGYTQYF. CDR3 nucleotide sequence: TGTGCCAGCAGCCCTTGGGGCGGGGGCGGTTATACGCAGTATTTT. The gene calls are TRBV7-2 and TRBJ2-3, with D maybe TRBD2 (7 bases). This CDR3 region has 15 residues. Germline V gene sequence: CDR1 SGHTA, CDR2 FQGNSA. Trimming cost V 5 bases and J 7 bases, with 19 bases left between them.

Turning to this clonotype: A junction end diverges from the germline sequence, so it may reflect a read error. The genes are TRBV4-1 and TRBJ2-7; D uncertain. CDR1 and CDR2 (germline): MGHRA, YSYEKL. There are 15 residues in the CDR3. The CDR3 bases are TGCGCCAGCAGCGCCGCTCCTTCCGACTCCTACGAACAGTACTTC. It translates to CASSAAPSDSYEQYF.

In this sample, this clonotype turned up many times. J is TRBJ2-7 and V is TRBV5-1; 7 bases fit TRBD2. Germline CDR1 reads SGHRS; CDR2 reads YFSETQ. Trimming took 2 bases from V and 5 from J; bases not matched to a gene: 13. CDR3 length equals 16 residues. The CDR3 DNA reads as TGCGCCAGCAGCTTATCCGGGAGGCAACCCGCCCACGAGCAGTACTTC. The encoded protein is CASSLSGRQPAHEQYF.

There are many counts of this clonotype. The chain combines TRBV4-3 with TRBJ2-4; the D call may be TRBD1 or TRBD2 (7 bases each). V was trimmed by 4 bases and J by 0 bases, leaving 16 bases between them. The CDR3 length is 17 residues. Germline-derived CDR1 and CDR2 are LGHNA and YSLEER. In DNA form, the CDR3 reads TGCGCCAGCAGCCCCTCAGGGGGGGGGTTAGCCAAAAACATTCAGTACTTC. This translates into CASSPSGGGLAKNIQYF.

This clonotype showed up just a few times. The rearrangement joins TRBV27 to TRBJ2-7, with TRBD2 identical over 11 bases. The J segment lost 4 bases and the V segment lost 0 bases, leaving 8 bases of the junction unmatched. Germline V gives CDR1 MNHEY, CDR2 SMNVEV (reference sequence). CDR3 size: 17 residues. The CDR3 bases are TGTGCCAGCAGTTTATCAGGGCTAGCGGGAGGCGGATACGAGCAGTACTTC. Amino acid sequence: CASSLSGLAGGGYEQYF.

The chain has TRBV20-1 and TRBJ1-2, with 10 bases aligning to TRBD1. Germline V gene lookup returns CDR1 DFQATT and CDR2 SNEGSKA (reference sequence). This CDR3 is built from 14 residues. V lost 3 bases to trimming and J lost 1 base; unmatched junction nucleotides: 2. In DNA, the CDR3 is TGCAGTGCTAGGGGACAGGGGATTAACTATGGCTACACCTTC. Translation: CSARGQGINYGYTF.

The V call is TRBV5-1, the J call TRBJ2-1; 7 bases are shared with TRBD2. The germline V gene encodes CDR1 SGHRS and CDR2 YFSETQ. V dropped 0 bases and J dropped 4; count of bases not matched to a gene: 4. The CDR3 is 15 amino acids. This chain's CDR3 is CASSLARGEYNEQFF. In DNA form, the CDR3 reads TGCGCCAGCAGCTTGGCCCGGGGGGAGTACAATGAGCAGTTCTTC.

This chain joins TRBV2 and TRBJ1-1; D unclear. The length of the CDR3 is 10 residues. CDR1 and CDR2 from the germline V gene are SNHLY and FYNNEI. Trimming removed 9 bases at V and 4 bases at J, with 6 bases between. For the CDR3, the DNA is TGTGCCAGTAAACTCACTGAAGCTTTCTTT. Protein sequence: CASKLTEAFF. Full variable domain (outside the CDR3, taken from reference TRBV2 and TRBJ1-1): EPEVTQTPSHQVTQMGQEVILRCVPISNHLYFYWYRQILGQKVEFLVSFYNNEISEKSEIFDDQFSVERPDGSNFTLKIRSTKLEDSAMYFCASKLTEAFFGQGTRLTVV.

For this clonotype: A junction end diverges from the germline sequence, so it may reflect a read error. The rearrangement joins TRBV6-5 to TRBJ2-7; TRBD1 might be the D (7 bases). In germline, CDR1 is MNHEY, CDR2 SVGAGI. This CDR3 spans 13 amino acids. This CDR3 reads CASRRDSNYGQYF. For the CDR3, the DNA is TGTGCCAGCAGGCGGGACAGTAACTACGGGCAGTACTTC.

The chain recombines TRBV6-2 or TRBV6-3 with TRBJ2-7; 7 nucleotides line up with TRBD1. The CDR3 is 15 residues long. CDR1 is MNHEY and CDR2 is SVGEGT in the germline V gene. J lost 7 bases, V lost 0 bases, and 9 bases had no gene match. The CDR3 sequence is CASSYSQGVYNEQYF. CDR3 sequence (DNA): TGTGCCAGCAGTTACTCGCAGGGGGTTTACAATGAGCAGTACTTC.